This T cell receptor beta chain was profiled in a study of tumor-infiltrating lymphocytes in localized non-small cell lung cancer (dated by TCRdb to the early 2020s). For the study in its entirety: The cohort covered several histologies, both smokers and never-smokers, and patients whose samples were collected after neoadjuvant chemotherapy. Resected tumor tissue and uninvolved lung tissue described as non-adjacent to the tumor were contributed by each patient, with both tissues obtained from the same patient. TCR sequencing was one of several integrated assays, alongside flow cytometry, multiplex immunofluorescence, RNA-seq, exome sequencing and proteomics, applied to the same patients. The overall ICON cohort comprised 150 or so surgical patients with localized non-small cell lung cancer whose tumors were resected. A total of 50 to 60 patients were included in the paired tumor versus uninvolved lung comparison of immunoSEQ T-cell fraction.

Study-level results and caveats: Assay coverage differed among patients according to how much tissue was available, so only a subset of the cohort had TCR sequencing. In line with immunofluorescence CD3 counts, TCRbeta sequencing supported higher T cell infiltration in tumors compared with uninvolved lung tissue. Because different assays used different pieces of the same tissue, intratumor heterogeneity could not be separated from technical variation. No difference in TCR-derived T-cell fraction was observed between the flow cytometry-defined immunotypes IM1 (good prognosis) and IM2 (poor prognosis). Recurrence-free survival showed no association with tumor T-cell fraction from TCR sequencing (p = 0.61).

V is pruned by 4 bases and J by 4 bases, leaving 3 bases of the junction without a gene match. Measured from the cysteine to the phenylalanine, the CDR3 is 15 residues long. Only CDR3 DNA remains: 45 bases, in frame from the first base. CDR1 and CDR2 (SGHDT, YYEEEE) derive from the germline V gene. The immunoSEQ assay used for TCR sequencing gave the T-cell fraction in both tumor and uninvolved lung tissue. The study's own analysis went as follows. To analyze survival, patients were divided into a high T-cell fraction group (upper tertile) and a low T-cell fraction group (lower two tertiles), and the two groups were compared using a log-rank test. A signed-rank test was used to check for differences in T-cell fraction between paired tumor and uninvolved lung. The table was pulled from immuneACCESS by TCRdb, which kept in-frame rearrangements only. Such tables lose some clones; where checked, under half of the loss comes from unresolved V genes, and the rest has no known cause. V and J calls and clone size follow that table, whereas D and trimming were derived from the DNA. The sample table holds about 24,000 clones, of which roughly three fifths were seen once. Under 6% of the sample is taken by the ten largest.

This clone was detected only a few times. Its antigen remains undetermined. There are no base qualities to consult, and no much larger clone falls within one base. ICON enrollment began in the first half of 2016, and the last patient was enrolled in late 2018. From a subcohort of some 80 patients, fresh tumor and matched uninvolved tissue were collected for in-depth immune analyses, including TCR sequencing. DNA for TCR sequencing was isolated from bulk tissue, and no cell sorting was done. The receptor was isolated from a human donor with non-small cell lung cancer. Input material: lung tumor tissue. The chain uses TRBV5-6 and TRBJ2-5; 14 bases in between match TRBD2. The DNA reads as follows: TGTGCCAGCAGCCGGGGACTAGCGGGAGTAGAGACCCAGTACTTC. Its protein reads: CASSRGLAGVETQYF.